This T cell receptor beta chain was captured in a study of blood T cells in healthy people across ages. This CDR3 is built from 13 residues. V was trimmed by 1 base and J by 8 bases, leaving 11 bases between them. This clonotype was seen a handful of times. Primed by a sample-barcoded 5' primer and a J-beta primer mix, a second PCR proceeded for 7 to 11 cycles. In TCRdb, the 5' RACE reads were re-called with MiXCR into one record per CDR3 protein. The sample records about 730,000 distinct CDR3 sequences, roughly 45% being singletons. The chain carries TRBV12-3 or TRBV12-4 and TRBJ1-2; D is unresolved. Sequenced sample: blood. This TCR was recovered from a woman between 55 and 75 years old in good health. In nucleotides, the CDR3 is TGTGCCAGCAGTTTAGATGCAGGATGGGGCTACACCTTC. This encodes CASSLDAGWGYTF.